This T cell receptor (beta chain) was identified in a study of B cell selection in AIRE deficiency. Germline V gene sequence: CDR1 SGHVS, CDR2 FQNEAQ. This CDR3 comprises 16 residues. The J segment lost 3 bases and the V segment lost 4 bases, leaving 8 bases of the junction unmatched. Sorting defined conventional CD4 T cells as CD4+CD127+. Data came from immunoSEQ multiplex PCR; TCRdb stores just in-frame clones and leaves some out. The profile covers some 25,000 clones, with 95% to 96% appearing a single time and over 0.2% taken by the ten largest. The sequence was obtained from a human donor in good health. The genes are TRBV7-8 and TRBJ2-1; 8 bases match TRBD2. The specimen sequenced was CD4+CD127+ conventional T cells sorted from PBMCs. In nucleotides, the CDR3 is TGTGCCAGCAGCTCCCGAGGTAGCGGGGTCTACAATGAGCAGTTCTTC. Amino acids: CASSSRGSGVYNEQFF.